The T cell receptor (beta chain) described here comes from a study of blood T cell repertoires in COVID-19. Across about two dozen US areas, participants ranged in age from roughly 18 to 95 years. People in the exposed group encountered a COVID-19 case within 2 weeks before entering the study. The CDR3 spans 13 residues. In germline, CDR1 is SGHRS, CDR2 YFSETQ. Trimming cost V 2 bases and J 4 bases, with 9 bases left between them. The data were produced by immunoSEQ multiplex PCR, yet TCRdb's version contains in-frame clones alone and is incomplete. The sample records approximately 250,000 clones, 80% to 95% being singletons.

The clonotype originates from a man aged 40-49 years who had been exposed to COVID-19. Sequencing was done on a sample of PBMCs or T cells enriched from blood (not recorded which). The rearrangement uses TRBV5-1 and TRBJ2-5; D call uncertain. CDR3 DNA: TGCGCCAGCAGCTTTTACAGTGGAGAGACCCAGTACTTC. This encodes CASSFYSGETQYF. The full variable domain, rest sourced from reference TRBV5-1 and TRBJ2-5, is KAGVTQTPRYLIKTRGQQVTLSCSPISGHRSVSWYQQTPGQGLQFLFEYFSETQRNKGNFPGRFSGRQFSNSRSEMNVSTLELGDSALYLCASSFYSGETQYFGPGTRLLVL.